This T cell receptor (beta chain) stems from a study of blood T cell repertoires in COVID-19. Clones were sequenced by immunoSEQ multiplex PCR, and TCRdb holds only the in-frame ones, with some missing. The sample has some 170,000 clones; about 72% are singletons. There are 13 residues in the CDR3. From germline, CDR1 is MNHEY and CDR2 SVGAGI. Trimming left V 8 bases short and J 3 bases short, with 11 bases between. The TCR sequence derives from a woman in her forties or fifties who had recovered from COVID-19. The chain uses TRBV6-5 and TRBJ1-5; weak D call: TRBD1 (5 bases). The sample was PBMCs or T cells enriched from blood (not recorded which). The CDR3 bases are TGTGCCAGCCGAACAGGTAACAATCAGCCCCAGCATTTT. Protein sequence: CASRTGNNQPQHF.